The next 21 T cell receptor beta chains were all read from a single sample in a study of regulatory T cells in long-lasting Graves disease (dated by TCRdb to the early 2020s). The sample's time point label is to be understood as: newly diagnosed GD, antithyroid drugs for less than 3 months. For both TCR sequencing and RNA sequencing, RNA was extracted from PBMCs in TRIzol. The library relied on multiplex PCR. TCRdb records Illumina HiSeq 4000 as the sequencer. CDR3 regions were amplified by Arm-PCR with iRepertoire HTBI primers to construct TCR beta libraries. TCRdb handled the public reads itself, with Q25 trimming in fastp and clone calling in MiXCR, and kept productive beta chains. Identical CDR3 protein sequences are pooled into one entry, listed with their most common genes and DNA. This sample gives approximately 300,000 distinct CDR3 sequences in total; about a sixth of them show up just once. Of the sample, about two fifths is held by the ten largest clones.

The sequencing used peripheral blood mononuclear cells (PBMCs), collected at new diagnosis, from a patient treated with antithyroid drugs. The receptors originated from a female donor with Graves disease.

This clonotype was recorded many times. The DNA of the CDR3 is TGTGCCACCAGTGATGTCACAGATACGCAGTATTTT. Translated: CATSDVTDTQYF. This rearrangement joins TRBV24-1 to TRBJ2-3; D gene uncertain. V lost 3 bases, J lost 2 bases, and 2 bases lay in between. Germline lookup yields CDR1 KGHDR and CDR2 SFDVKD. The CDR3 is made up of 12 amino acids.

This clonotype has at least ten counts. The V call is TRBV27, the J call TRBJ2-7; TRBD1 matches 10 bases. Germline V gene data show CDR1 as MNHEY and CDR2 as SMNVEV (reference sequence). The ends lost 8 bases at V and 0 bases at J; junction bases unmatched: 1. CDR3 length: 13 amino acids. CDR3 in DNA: TGTGCCAGCTGGACAGGGGGCTCCTACGAGCAGTACTTC. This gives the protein CASWTGGSYEQYF.

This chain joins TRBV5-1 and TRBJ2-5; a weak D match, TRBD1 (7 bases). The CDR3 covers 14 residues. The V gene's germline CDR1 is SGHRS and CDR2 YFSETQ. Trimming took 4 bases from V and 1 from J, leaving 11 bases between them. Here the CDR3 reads CASSQGEAQETQYF. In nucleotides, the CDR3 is TGCGCCAGCAGCCAGGGGGAGGCCCAAGAGACCCAGTACTTC.

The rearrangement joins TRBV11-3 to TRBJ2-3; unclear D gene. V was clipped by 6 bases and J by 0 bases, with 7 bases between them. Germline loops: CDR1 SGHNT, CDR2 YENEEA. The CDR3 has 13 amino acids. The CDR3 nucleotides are TGTGCCAGCAGTGACGCTAGCACAGATACGCAGTATTTT. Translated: CASSDASTDTQYF.

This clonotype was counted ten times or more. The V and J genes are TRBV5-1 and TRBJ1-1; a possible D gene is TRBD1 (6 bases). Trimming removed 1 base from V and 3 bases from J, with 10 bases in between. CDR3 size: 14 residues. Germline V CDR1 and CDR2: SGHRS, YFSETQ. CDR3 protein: CASSLNGQYTEAFF. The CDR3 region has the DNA TGCGCCAGCAGCTTGAATGGACAGTACACTGAAGCTTTCTTT.

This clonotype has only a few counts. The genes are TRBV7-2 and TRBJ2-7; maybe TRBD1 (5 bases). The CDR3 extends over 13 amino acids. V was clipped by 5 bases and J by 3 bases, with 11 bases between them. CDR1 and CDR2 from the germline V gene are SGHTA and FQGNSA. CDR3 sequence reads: CASSPRVIYEQYF. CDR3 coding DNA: TGTGCCAGCAGCCCCAGGGTTATCTACGAGCAGTACTTC. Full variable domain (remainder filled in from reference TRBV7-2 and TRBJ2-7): GAGVSQSPSNKVTEKGKDVELRCDPISGHTALYWYRQSLGQGLEFLIYFQGNSAPDKSGLPSDRFSAERTGGSVSTLTIQRTQQEDSAVYLCASSPRVIYEQYFGPGTRLTVT.

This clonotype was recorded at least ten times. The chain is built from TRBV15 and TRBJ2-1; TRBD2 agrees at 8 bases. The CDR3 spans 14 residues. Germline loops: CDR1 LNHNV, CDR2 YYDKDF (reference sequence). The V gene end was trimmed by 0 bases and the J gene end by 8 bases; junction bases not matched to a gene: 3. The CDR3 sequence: CATSRDIAGYEQFF. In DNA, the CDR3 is TGTGCCACCAGCAGAGATATAGCGGGATATGAGCAGTTCTTC. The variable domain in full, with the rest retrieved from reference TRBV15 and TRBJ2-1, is DAMVIQNPRYQVTQFGKPVTLSCSQTLNHNVMYWYQQKSSQAPKLLFHYYDKDFNNEADTPDNFQSRRPNTSFCFLDIRSPGLGDTAMYLCATSRDIAGYEQFFGPGTRLTVL.

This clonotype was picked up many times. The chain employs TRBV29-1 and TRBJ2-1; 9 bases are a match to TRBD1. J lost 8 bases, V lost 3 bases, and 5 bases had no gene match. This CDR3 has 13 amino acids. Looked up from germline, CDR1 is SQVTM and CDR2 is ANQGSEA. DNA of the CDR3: TGCAGCGTTGACACAGGGGGCGGGGATGAGCAGTTCTTC. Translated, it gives CSVDTGGGDEQFF.

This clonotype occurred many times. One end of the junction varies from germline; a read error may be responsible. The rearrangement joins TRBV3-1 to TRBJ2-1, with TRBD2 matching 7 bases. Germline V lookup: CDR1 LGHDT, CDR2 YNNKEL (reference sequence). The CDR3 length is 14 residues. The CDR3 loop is CASSLATSLPSRVF. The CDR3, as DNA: TGTGCCAGCAGCCTGGCGACTAGCTTACCGTCGCGGGTCTTC.

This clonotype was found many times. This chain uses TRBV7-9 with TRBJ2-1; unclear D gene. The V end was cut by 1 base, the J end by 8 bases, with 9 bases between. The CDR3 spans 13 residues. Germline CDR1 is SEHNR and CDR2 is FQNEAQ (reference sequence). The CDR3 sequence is CASSLVRNYEQFF. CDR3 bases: TGTGCCAGCAGCTTAGTACGGAATTATGAGCAGTTCTTC.

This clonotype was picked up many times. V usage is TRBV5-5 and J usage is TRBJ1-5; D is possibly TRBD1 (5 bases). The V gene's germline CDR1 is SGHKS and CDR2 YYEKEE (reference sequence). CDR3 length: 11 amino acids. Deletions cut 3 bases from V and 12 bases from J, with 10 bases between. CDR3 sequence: CASSSGLDQHF. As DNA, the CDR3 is TGTGCCAGCAGCTCGGGGCTTGACCAGCATTTT.

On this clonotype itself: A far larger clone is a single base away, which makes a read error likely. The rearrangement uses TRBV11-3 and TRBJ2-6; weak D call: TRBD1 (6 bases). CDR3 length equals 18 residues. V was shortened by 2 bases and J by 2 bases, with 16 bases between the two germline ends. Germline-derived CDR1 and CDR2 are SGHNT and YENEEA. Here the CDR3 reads CASSLIGQGSTGANVLTF. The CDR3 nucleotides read TGTGCCAGCAGCTTAATAGGGCAGGGGTCCACTGGGGCCAACGTCCTGACTTTC.

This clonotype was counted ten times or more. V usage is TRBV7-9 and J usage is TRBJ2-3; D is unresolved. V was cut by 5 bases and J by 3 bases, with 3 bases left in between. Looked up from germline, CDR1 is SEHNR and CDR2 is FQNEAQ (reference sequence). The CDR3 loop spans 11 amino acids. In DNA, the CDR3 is TGTGCCAGCAGCATGACAGATACGCAGTATTTT. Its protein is CASSMTDTQYF.

This CDR3 reads CASSDRPGELFF. The CDR3 nucleotides read TGTGCCAGCAGCGACCGCCCCGGGGAGCTGTTTTTT. The V and J genes are TRBV28 and TRBJ2-2, with D uncertain. CDR3 length: 12 amino acids. V lost 6 bases and J lost 6, with 8 bases in between. Germline loops: CDR1 MDHEN, CDR2 SYDVKM.

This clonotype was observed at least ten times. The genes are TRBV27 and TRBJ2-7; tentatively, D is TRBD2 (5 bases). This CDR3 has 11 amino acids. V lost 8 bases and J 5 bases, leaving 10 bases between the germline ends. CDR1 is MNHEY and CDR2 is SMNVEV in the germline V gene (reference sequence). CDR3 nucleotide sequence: TGTGCCAGCTCCACGGAGGACGAGCAGTACTTC. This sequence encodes CASSTEDEQYF.

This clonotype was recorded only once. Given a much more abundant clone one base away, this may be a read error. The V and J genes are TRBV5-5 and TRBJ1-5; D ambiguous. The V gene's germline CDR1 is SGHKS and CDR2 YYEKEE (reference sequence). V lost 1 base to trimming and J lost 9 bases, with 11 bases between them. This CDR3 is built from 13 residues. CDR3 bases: TGTGCCAGCAGCTTGATTAGGGATCCGCCCCAGCATTTT. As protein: CASSLIRDPPQHF.

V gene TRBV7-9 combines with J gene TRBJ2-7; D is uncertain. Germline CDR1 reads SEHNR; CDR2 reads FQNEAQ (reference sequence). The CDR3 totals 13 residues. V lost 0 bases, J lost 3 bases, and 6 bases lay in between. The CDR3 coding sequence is TGTGCCAGCAGCTTAGCGCTAGACTACGAGCAGTACTTC. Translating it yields CASSLALDYEQYF.

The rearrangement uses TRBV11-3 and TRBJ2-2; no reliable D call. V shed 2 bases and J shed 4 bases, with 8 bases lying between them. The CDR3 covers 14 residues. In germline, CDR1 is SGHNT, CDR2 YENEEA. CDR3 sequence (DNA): TGTGCCAGCAGCTTATACATTGGCACCGGGGAGCTGTTTTTT. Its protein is CASSLYIGTGELFF.

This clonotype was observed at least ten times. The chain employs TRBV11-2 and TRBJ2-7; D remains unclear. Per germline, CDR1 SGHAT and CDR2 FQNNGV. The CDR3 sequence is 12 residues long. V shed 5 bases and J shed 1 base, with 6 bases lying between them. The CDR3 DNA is TGTGCCAGCAGCGTAGGATCCTACGAGCAGTACTTC. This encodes CASSVGSYEQYF.

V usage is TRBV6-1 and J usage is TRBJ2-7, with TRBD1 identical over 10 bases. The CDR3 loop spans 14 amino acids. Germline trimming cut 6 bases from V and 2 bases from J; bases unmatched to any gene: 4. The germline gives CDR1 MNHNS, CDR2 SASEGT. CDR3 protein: CASRDRGKTYEQYF. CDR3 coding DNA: TGTGCCAGCAGGGACAGGGGGAAAACCTACGAGCAGTACTTC.

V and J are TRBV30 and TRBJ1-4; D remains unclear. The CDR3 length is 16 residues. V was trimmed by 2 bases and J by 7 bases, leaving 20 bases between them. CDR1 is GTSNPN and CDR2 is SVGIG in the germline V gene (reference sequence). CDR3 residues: CAWSPSWASPGEKLFF. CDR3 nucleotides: TGTGCCTGGAGTCCTTCGTGGGCCTCCCCGGGTGAAAAACTGTTTTTT.